This T cell receptor (beta chain) was observed in a study of T cell responses to AZD1222 COVID-19 vaccine. Germline V gene sequence: CDR1 SEHNR, CDR2 FQNEAQ (reference sequence). Trimming took off 5 bases at V and 5 bases at J, with 15 bases between the two ends. The CDR3 length is 15 residues. Assay used: immunoSEQ multiplex PCR; TCRdb lists only in-frame clones, some missing. This sample has about 83,000 clones, with roughly 90% found just once. Overall study results and limits: Unmutated variant regions reportedly attract nearly half of all spike-specific TCRs.

As concerns this clone: The antigen remains undetermined.

This sample comprised peripheral blood, obtained on day 0 of MenACWY control vaccination. The chain uses TRBV7-9 and TRBJ2-2, with a weak D call TRBD1 (6 bases). The sequence was collected from an adult in good health. CDR3 amino acids: CASSAGVINTGELFF. In DNA form, the CDR3 reads TGTGCCAGCAGCGCAGGGGTTATTAATACCGGGGAGCTGTTTTTT.